This T cell receptor (beta chain) was documented in a study of post-analysis software for immune sequencing data. Across the study: Relapsing-remitting, secondary progressive and progressive-relapsing multiple sclerosis were all included among the disease courses. Broader study findings: Comparison of patients with controls showed roughly five TRBV segments more frequent in patients, TRBV5-6, TRBV5-1 and TRBV20-1 among them.

TCR beta cDNA libraries included unique molecular identifiers. Input populations of about 0.9 to 10 million T cells gave rise to hundreds of thousands of cDNA molecules. TCRdb re-analysed the PCR reads in MiXCR, keeping a single row per CDR3 protein. The sample yields almost 700,000 distinct CDR3 sequences, 55% to 60% seen once. This clonotype was counted between two and nine times. Its specificity is unknown. Trimming shortened V by 3 bases and J by 1 base, and 9 bases separated the two germline ends. The germline V gene encodes CDR1 GTSNPN and CDR2 SVGIG (reference sequence). The CDR3 length is 13 residues.

The material sequenced was blood. The genes are TRBV30 and TRBJ1-1; D unclear. This sequence originates from a girl under 10 years old with multiple sclerosis. CDR3 DNA sequence: TGTGCCTGGAGACTTCAGAGGAACACTGAAGCTTTCTTT. This gives the protein CAWRLQRNTEAFF. Filled out from reference TRBV30 and TRBJ1-1, the complete variable domain reads SQTIHQWPATLVQPVGSPLSLECTVEGTSNPNLYWYRQAAGRGLQLLFYSVGIGQISSEVPQNLSASRPQDRQFILSSKKLLLSDSGFYLCAWRLQRNTEAFFGQGTRLTVV.